Listed below are T cell receptor beta chains from one sample, sequenced in a study of cytomegalovirus exposure and HLA in healthy donors. Profiling relied on immunoSEQ multiplex PCR, and the TCRdb table lists in-frame clones only, not all of them. This table holds about 150,000 clones, about three quarters found once. Input material: PBMCs. These receptors were collected from a man between 18 and 35 years old in good health and CMV-seronegative. The CDR3 runs from the conserved cysteine through the conserved F or W. A D gene is named only where the DNA matches it firmly. Where a row states a size, it is once, few, many or the class of an expanded clone; other rows omit it.

len: 14; j_gene: TRBJ2-7; d_gene: TRBD1; v_gene: TRBV5-1; abundance: NA; CDR3nt: TGCGCCAGCAGCCACCGGGACAGGGGGCTCGAGCAGTACTTC; CDR3aa: CASSHRDRGLEQYF
len: 17; j_gene: TRBJ2-3; d_gene: NA; v_gene: TRBV19; abundance: NA; CDR3nt: TGTGCCAGTAGTATAAGGGCTAGCGCCCCACTCACAGATACGCAGTATTTT; CDR3aa: CASSIRASAPLTDTQYF
len: 16; j_gene: TRBJ1-1; d_gene: TRBD1; v_gene: TRBV18; abundance: NA; CDR3nt: TGTGCCAGCTCACCTGGGGGCAGGGGGTTGGGCACTGAAGCTTTCTTT; CDR3aa: CASSPGGRGLGTEAFF
len: 16; j_gene: TRBJ2-5; d_gene: TRBD2; v_gene: TRBV30; abundance: few; CDR3nt: TGTGCCTGGAGTGCTTCTAAGCGGGAGGTCCGGTGGACCCAGTACTTC; CDR3aa: CAWSASKREVRWTQYF
len: 14; j_gene: TRBJ2-7; d_gene: TRBD2; v_gene: TRBV7-2; abundance: NA; CDR3nt: TGTGCCAGCAGCTTGGGCCAGGGACTAAGGGAGCAGTACTTC; CDR3aa: CASSLGQGLREQYF
len: 15; j_gene: TRBJ2-7; d_gene: TRBD1; v_gene: TRBV10-3; abundance: NA; CDR3nt: TGTGCCATCAGTGAAAGGGACAGGGGGTCCTACGAGCAGTACTTC; CDR3aa: CAISERDRGSYEQYF
len: 14; j_gene: TRBJ2-7; d_gene: NA; v_gene: TRBV5-4; abundance: NA; CDR3nt: TGTGCCAGCAGCTTACAGGGGGGAGGGTACGAGCAGTACTTC; CDR3aa: CASSLQGGGYEQYF
len: 15; j_gene: TRBJ2-6; d_gene: NA; v_gene: TRBV28; abundance: NA; CDR3nt: TGTGCCAGCAGTTTAGGAGGGGCCGGGGCCAACGTCCTGACTTTC; CDR3aa: CASSLGGAGANVLTF
len: 16; j_gene: TRBJ1-3; d_gene: TRBD1; v_gene: TRBV5-1; abundance: NA; CDR3nt: TGCACCAGCAGCTTGGATGGGACAGTCTCTGGAAACACCATATATTTT; CDR3aa: CTSSLDGTVSGNTIYF
len: 13; j_gene: TRBJ1-1; d_gene: NA; v_gene: TRBV29-1; abundance: NA; CDR3nt: TGCAGCGTTGGGGCCGAAATGAACACTGAAGCTTTCTTT; CDR3aa: CSVGAEMNTEAFF
len: 12; j_gene: TRBJ2-3; d_gene: TRBD1; v_gene: TRBV7-8; abundance: few; CDR3nt: TGTGCCAGCAGCCCGAGGGGGCCTACGCAGTATTTT; CDR3aa: CASSPRGPTQYF
len: 16; j_gene: TRBJ2-7; d_gene: TRBD1; v_gene: TRBV18; abundance: NA; CDR3nt: TGTGCCAGCTCACCGCCCTCGACAGGGGTAGACTACGAGCAGTACTTC; CDR3aa: CASSPPSTGVDYEQYF
len: 16; j_gene: TRBJ1-1; d_gene: TRBD1; v_gene: TRBV5-1; abundance: once; CDR3nt: TGCGCCAGCAGCTTGGTGCCCCAGGGGGCGGTCACTGAAGCTTTCTTT; CDR3aa: CASSLVPQGAVTEAFF
len: 17; j_gene: TRBJ2-1; d_gene: TRBD2; v_gene: TRBV10-2; abundance: NA; CDR3nt: TGCGCCAGCAGTGGGCCGGGACTAGCCCTCTCCTACAATGAGCAGTTCTTC; CDR3aa: CASSGPGLALSYNEQFF
len: 20; j_gene: TRBJ2-1; d_gene: TRBD2; v_gene: TRBV7-8; abundance: NA; CDR3nt: TGTGCCAGCAGCCCTCGGACTAGCGGGAGGCCCCCCAGCTCCTACAATGAGCAGTTCTTC; CDR3aa: CASSPRTSGRPPSSYNEQFF
len: 16; j_gene: TRBJ1-2; d_gene: TRBD1; v_gene: TRBV4-1; abundance: NA; CDR3nt: TGCGCCAGCAGCCAGGACCGGACAGGGGCGGACTATGGCTACACCTTC; CDR3aa: CASSQDRTGADYGYTF
len: 14; j_gene: TRBJ1-1; d_gene: TRBD1; v_gene: TRBV7-9; abundance: NA; CDR3nt: TGTGCCAGCAGCTTAGGGACAGGGAACACTGAAGCTTTCTTT; CDR3aa: CASSLGTGNTEAFF
len: 15; j_gene: TRBJ1-5; d_gene: NA; v_gene: TRBV7-2; abundance: few; CDR3nt: TGTGCCAGCAGCTCGACAGTATATAGCAATCAGCCCCAGCATTTT; CDR3aa: CASSSTVYSNQPQHF
len: 17; j_gene: TRBJ2-3; d_gene: TRBD2; v_gene: TRBV18; abundance: NA; CDR3nt: TGTGCCAGCTCACCACCGGGACTAGCGGGACCGACAGATACGCAGTATTTT; CDR3aa: CASSPPGLAGPTDTQYF
len: 14; j_gene: TRBJ2-1; d_gene: NA; v_gene: TRBV19; abundance: NA; CDR3nt: TGTGCCAGTAGCTCCGGGATGTACTACAATGAGCAGTTCTTC; CDR3aa: CASSSGMYYNEQFF
len: 13; j_gene: TRBJ1-5; d_gene: NA; v_gene: TRBV19; abundance: NA; CDR3nt: TGTGCCAGTCAGTACGGGGGCAATCAGCCCCAGCATTTT; CDR3aa: CASQYGGNQPQHF
len: 14; j_gene: TRBJ2-7; d_gene: NA; v_gene: TRBV11-2; abundance: NA; CDR3nt: TGTGCCAGCAGCCCAGGGGCGGGAGAGTACGAGCAGTACTTC; CDR3aa: CASSPGAGEYEQYF
len: 17; j_gene: TRBJ1-1; d_gene: TRBD1; v_gene: TRBV9; abundance: NA; CDR3nt: TGTGCCAGCAGCCCCCGACAGGGGGCAAACGGGGACACTGAAGCTTTCTTT; CDR3aa: CASSPRQGANGDTEAFF
len: 15; j_gene: TRBJ2-3; d_gene: NA; v_gene: TRBV12-5; abundance: NA; CDR3nt: TGTGCTAGTGGTTACCGTCAGCTGGGAGGAGATACGCAGTATTTT; CDR3aa: CASGYRQLGGDTQYF
len: 14; j_gene: TRBJ1-2; d_gene: NA; v_gene: TRBV7-2; abundance: once; CDR3nt: TGTGCCAGCAGCTTAGCGGGACAAGGTCGGGGCTACACCTTC; CDR3aa: CASSLAGQGRGYTF
len: 15; j_gene: TRBJ1-6; d_gene: TRBD1; v_gene: TRBV6-6; abundance: NA; CDR3nt: TGTGCCAGCAGCGATGGACAGACAGGGGATTCACCCCTCCACTTT; CDR3aa: CASSDGQTGDSPLHF
len: 16; j_gene: TRBJ2-7; d_gene: NA; v_gene: TRBV7-2; abundance: NA; CDR3nt: TGTGCCAGCAGCTTCACAGGGAGTGGGGGATCCTACGAGCAGTACTTC; CDR3aa: CASSFTGSGGSYEQYF
len: 15; j_gene: TRBJ2-7; d_gene: TRBD1; v_gene: TRBV7-2; abundance: NA; CDR3nt: TGTGCCAGCAGCCAACCGGGACAGGGGGCCTACGAGCAGTACTTC; CDR3aa: CASSQPGQGAYEQYF
len: 17; j_gene: TRBJ1-5; d_gene: NA; v_gene: TRBV4-3; abundance: NA; CDR3nt: TGCGCCAGCAGCCAAGTATTGGGCCTGGGTGGGGCTCAGCCCCAGCATTTT; CDR3aa: CASSQVLGLGGAQPQHF
len: 15; j_gene: TRBJ2-5; d_gene: TRBD2; v_gene: TRBV9; abundance: NA; CDR3nt: TGTGCCAGCAGCGGGGGGGTGGCGGGAGCTGAGACCCAGTACTTC; CDR3aa: CASSGGVAGAETQYF
len: 14; j_gene: TRBJ2-3; d_gene: TRBD2; v_gene: TRBV11-2; abundance: few; CDR3nt: TGTGCCAGCAGCCTAGATAGCGGGAGGAATACGCAGTATTTT; CDR3aa: CASSLDSGRNTQYF
len: 15; j_gene: TRBJ1-5; d_gene: NA; v_gene: TRBV19; abundance: few; CDR3nt: TGTGCCAGTAGTTTAGTCCCGACAGAAAATCAGCCCCAGCATTTT; CDR3aa: CASSLVPTENQPQHF
len: 17; j_gene: TRBJ1-2; d_gene: TRBD1; v_gene: TRBV15; abundance: NA; CDR3nt: TGTGCCACCAGCAGAGGGGGGACAGACTCAGCTAACTATGGCTACACCTTC; CDR3aa: CATSRGGTDSANYGYTF
len: 19; j_gene: TRBJ2-5; d_gene: NA; v_gene: TRBV29-1; abundance: NA; CDR3nt: TGCAGCGTTGAAGATCTGAGGGGGATGGACTCCAGCCCAACTGAGACCCAGTACTTC; CDR3aa: CSVEDLRGMDSSPTETQYF
len: 14; j_gene: TRBJ2-3; d_gene: NA; v_gene: TRBV5-1; abundance: NA; CDR3nt: TGCGCCAGCAGGAGGGTTTATAGCGCAGATACGCAGTATTTT; CDR3aa: CASRRVYSADTQYF
len: 18; j_gene: TRBJ2-6; d_gene: NA; v_gene: TRBV23-1; abundance: NA; CDR3nt: TGCGCCAGCAGTCAATTGGGCGCCAGCCTCTCTGGGGCCAACGTCCTGACTTTC; CDR3aa: CASSQLGASLSGANVLTF
len: 13; j_gene: TRBJ2-2; d_gene: NA; v_gene: TRBV11-3; abundance: NA; CDR3nt: TGTGCCAGCAGCTTAGTATCTAGCGGGGAGCTGTTTTTT; CDR3aa: CASSLVSSGELFF
len: 13; j_gene: TRBJ2-3; d_gene: NA; v_gene: TRBV7-6; abundance: NA; CDR3nt: TGTGCCAGCAGCTTCTCACTAGCAGATACGCAGTATTTT; CDR3aa: CASSFSLADTQYF
len: 13; j_gene: TRBJ2-7; d_gene: NA; v_gene: TRBV27; abundance: NA; CDR3nt: TGTGCCAGCAGTTCCCGGGGTGGGTACGAGCAGTACTTC; CDR3aa: CASSSRGGYEQYF
len: 16; j_gene: TRBJ1-4; d_gene: NA; v_gene: TRBV7-2; abundance: NA; CDR3nt: TGTGCCAGCAGCAAAAACCCGCGGGGGCTGGGTGAAAAACTGTTTTTT; CDR3aa: CASSKNPRGLGEKLFF
len: 16; j_gene: TRBJ1-4; d_gene: TRBD1; v_gene: TRBV5-4; abundance: few; CDR3nt: TGTGCCAGCAGCGACTACAGGGGACGGACTAATGAAAAACTGTTTTTT; CDR3aa: CASSDYRGRTNEKLFF
len: 15; j_gene: TRBJ1-5; d_gene: NA; v_gene: TRBV29-1; abundance: once; CDR3nt: TGCAGCGTTGAGGTCGGGACCCCGGGGGATCAGCCCCAGCATTTT; CDR3aa: CSVEVGTPGDQPQHF
len: 15; j_gene: TRBJ2-7; d_gene: TRBD1; v_gene: TRBV4-3; abundance: NA; CDR3nt: TGCGCCAGCAGCCAAGGAGACAGGGGTTCCTACGAGCAGTACTTC; CDR3aa: CASSQGDRGSYEQYF
len: 13; j_gene: TRBJ2-7; d_gene: TRBD2; v_gene: TRBV27; abundance: NA; CDR3nt: TGTGCCAGCAGTTCCGGGACTACCAACGAGCAGTACTTC; CDR3aa: CASSSGTTNEQYF
len: 17; j_gene: TRBJ2-7; d_gene: TRBD1; v_gene: TRBV5-8; abundance: few; CDR3nt: TGTGCCAGCAGCTTGGCCGTGAGCAGGACAGGGACGATCGAGCAGTACTTC; CDR3aa: CASSLAVSRTGTIEQYF
len: 14; j_gene: TRBJ2-2; d_gene: TRBD2; v_gene: TRBV7-9; abundance: NA; CDR3nt: TGTGCCAGCAGCTCAGGGAGGGCCGCCGGGGAGCTGTTTTTT; CDR3aa: CASSSGRAAGELFF
len: 16; j_gene: TRBJ2-2; d_gene: TRBD1; v_gene: TRBV12-5; abundance: few; CDR3nt: TGTGCTAGTGGTTTTTTGGAGGCGGGACAGGGTGGTGAGCTGTTTTTT; CDR3aa: CASGFLEAGQGGELFF
len: 16; j_gene: TRBJ2-3; d_gene: TRBD2; v_gene: TRBV19; abundance: NA; CDR3nt: TGTGCCAGTAGTATAGGGCTAGCGGGGGCCTTGGATACGCAGTATTTT; CDR3aa: CASSIGLAGALDTQYF
len: 18; j_gene: TRBJ2-7; d_gene: TRBD2; v_gene: TRBV5-4; abundance: NA; CDR3nt: TGTGCCAGCAGCCCCGAGGGGACTAGCGGGAGGGCCGGGTACGAGCAGTACTTC; CDR3aa: CASSPEGTSGRAGYEQYF
len: 14; j_gene: TRBJ1-2; d_gene: TRBD1; v_gene: TRBV7-9; abundance: NA; CDR3nt: TGTTCCAGCAGCTTAGAAACAGGGGGTTATGGCTACACCTTC; CDR3aa: CSSSLETGGYGYTF
len: 12; j_gene: TRBJ1-1; d_gene: TRBD1; v_gene: TRBV6-5; abundance: few; CDR3nt: TGTGCCAGCAGTGCGGGACAGGGTAAAGCTTTCTTT; CDR3aa: CASSAGQGKAFF
len: 19; j_gene: TRBJ2-4; d_gene: TRBD2; v_gene: TRBV9; abundance: few; CDR3nt: TGTGCCAGCAGCCCTGAGCCTAGCGGGAGATCCCTAGCCAAAAACATTCAGTACTTC; CDR3aa: CASSPEPSGRSLAKNIQYF
len: 14; j_gene: TRBJ2-7; d_gene: TRBD1; v_gene: TRBV5-4; abundance: NA; CDR3nt: TGTGCCAGCAGCTCCGGGACAGGCACCTACGAGCAGTACTTC; CDR3aa: CASSSGTGTYEQYF